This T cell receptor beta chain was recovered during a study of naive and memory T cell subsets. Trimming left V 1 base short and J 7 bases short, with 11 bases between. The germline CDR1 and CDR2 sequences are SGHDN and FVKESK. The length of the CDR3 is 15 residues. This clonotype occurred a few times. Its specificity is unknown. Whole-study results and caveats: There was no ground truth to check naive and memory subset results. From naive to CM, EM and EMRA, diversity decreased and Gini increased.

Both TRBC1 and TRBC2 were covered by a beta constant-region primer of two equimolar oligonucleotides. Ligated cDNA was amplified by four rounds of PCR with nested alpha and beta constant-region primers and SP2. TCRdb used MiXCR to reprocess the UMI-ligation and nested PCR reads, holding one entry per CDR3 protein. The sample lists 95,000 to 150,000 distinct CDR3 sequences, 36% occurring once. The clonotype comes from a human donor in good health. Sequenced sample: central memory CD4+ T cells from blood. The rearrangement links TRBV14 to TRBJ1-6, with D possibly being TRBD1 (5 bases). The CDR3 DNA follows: TGTGCCAGCAGCCAAGGTCAGGGATTAAATTCACCCCTCCACTTT. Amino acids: CASSQGQGLNSPLHF.